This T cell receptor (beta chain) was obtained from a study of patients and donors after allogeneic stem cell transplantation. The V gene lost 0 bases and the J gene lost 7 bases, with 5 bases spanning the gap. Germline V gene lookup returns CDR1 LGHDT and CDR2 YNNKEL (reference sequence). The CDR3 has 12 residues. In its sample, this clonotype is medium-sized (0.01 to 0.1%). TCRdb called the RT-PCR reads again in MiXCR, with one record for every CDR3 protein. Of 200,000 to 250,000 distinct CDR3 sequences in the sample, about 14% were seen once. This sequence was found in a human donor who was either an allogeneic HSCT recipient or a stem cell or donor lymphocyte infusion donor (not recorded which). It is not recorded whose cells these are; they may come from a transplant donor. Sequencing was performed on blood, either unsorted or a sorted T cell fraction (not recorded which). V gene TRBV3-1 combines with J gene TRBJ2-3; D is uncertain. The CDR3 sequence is CASSQERNTQYF. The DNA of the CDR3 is TGTGCCAGCAGCCAAGAGAGAAATACGCAGTATTTT.